Described below is a single T cell receptor beta chain sequence and its context. As handled by the study authors: Estimated nucleated cell counts came from reference gene primer amplification. Libraries were prepared by immunoSEQ multiplex PCR; TCRdb keeps only in-frame clonotypes and omits some of them. The V and J calls and the clone size are those of that table, but D and trimming were determined from the DNA. Of 98,000 or so clones in the sample, over 75% were seen once. The data were obtained in a study of blood T cell repertoires in COVID-19. The overall study: Sites across the United States, Italy and Spain contributed samples from acute and convalescent COVID-19.

Sample: peripheral blood. The TCR originated in a human donor in a cohort sampled during active COVID-19.

CDR3 in DNA: TGTGCCTGGAGTGTACTGTCCCTAGCGGGGGTGGCCGGGGAGCTGTTTTTT. It codes for CAWSVLSLAGVAGELFF. The V and J genes are TRBV30 and TRBJ2-2; 10 bases agree with TRBD2. CDR3 length: 17 residues. CDR1 and CDR2 from the germline V gene are GTSNPN and SVGIG (reference sequence). V trimming: 0 bases; J trimming: 6 bases; junction bases outside the gene matches: 10. Full variable domain (remainder filled in from reference TRBV30 and TRBJ2-2): SQTIHQWPATLVQPVGSPLSLECTVEGTSNPNLYWYRQAAGRGLQLLFYSVGIGQISSEVPQNLSASRPQDRQFILSSKKLLLSDSGFYLCAWSVLSLAGVAGELFFGEGSRLTVL.